This T cell receptor (beta chain) was captured in a study of T cells after somatic rescue of genetic block. Data came from immunoSEQ multiplex PCR; TCRdb stores just in-frame clones and leaves some out. In the table there are about 13,000 clones, roughly 73% of which are singletons. Germline CDR1 LNHDA, CDR2 SQIVND (reference sequence). There are 17 residues in the CDR3. V dropped 6 bases and J dropped 6 bases, with 24 bases sitting between them. The clonotype comes from a boy between 10 and 17 years old. Specimen: peripheral blood mononuclear cells (PBMCs). This chain joins TRBV19 and TRBJ2-4; weak D call: TRBD2 (6 bases). The CDR3 nucleotides read TGTGCCAGTAGCGCGCCGAGGACTGGTCCGGGAGTAAACATTCAGTACTTC. Translating gives CASSAPRTGPGVNIQYF.